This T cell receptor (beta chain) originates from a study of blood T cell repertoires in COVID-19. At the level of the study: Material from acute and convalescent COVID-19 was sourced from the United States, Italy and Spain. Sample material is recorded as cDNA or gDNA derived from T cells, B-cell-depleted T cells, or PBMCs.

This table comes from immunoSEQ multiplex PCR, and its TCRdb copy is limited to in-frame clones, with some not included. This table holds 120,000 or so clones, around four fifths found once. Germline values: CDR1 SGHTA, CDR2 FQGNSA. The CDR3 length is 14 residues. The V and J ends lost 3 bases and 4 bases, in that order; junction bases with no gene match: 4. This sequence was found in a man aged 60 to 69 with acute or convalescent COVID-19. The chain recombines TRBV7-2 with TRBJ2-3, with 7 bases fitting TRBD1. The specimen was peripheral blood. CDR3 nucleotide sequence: TGTGCCAGCAGCTTTAGACAGGGCGCAGATACGCAGTATTTT. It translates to CASSFRQGADTQYF.